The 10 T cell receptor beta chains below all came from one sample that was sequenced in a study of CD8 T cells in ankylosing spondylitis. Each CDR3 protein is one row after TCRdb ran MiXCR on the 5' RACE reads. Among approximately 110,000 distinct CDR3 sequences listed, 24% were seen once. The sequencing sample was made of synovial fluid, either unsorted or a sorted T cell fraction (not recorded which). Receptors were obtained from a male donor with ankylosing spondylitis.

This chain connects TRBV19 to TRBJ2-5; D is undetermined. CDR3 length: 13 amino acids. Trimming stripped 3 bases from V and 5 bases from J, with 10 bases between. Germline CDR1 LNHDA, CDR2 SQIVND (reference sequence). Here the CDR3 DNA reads TGTGCCAGTAGTATGACGGCGTTTGAGACCCAGTACTTC. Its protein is CASSMTAFETQYF.

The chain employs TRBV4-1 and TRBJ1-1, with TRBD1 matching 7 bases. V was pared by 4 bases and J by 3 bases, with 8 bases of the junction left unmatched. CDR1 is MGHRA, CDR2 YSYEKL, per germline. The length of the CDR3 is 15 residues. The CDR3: CASSRVGTDDTEAFF. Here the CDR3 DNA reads TGCGCCAGCAGCCGCGTCGGGACAGACGACACTGAAGCTTTCTTT.

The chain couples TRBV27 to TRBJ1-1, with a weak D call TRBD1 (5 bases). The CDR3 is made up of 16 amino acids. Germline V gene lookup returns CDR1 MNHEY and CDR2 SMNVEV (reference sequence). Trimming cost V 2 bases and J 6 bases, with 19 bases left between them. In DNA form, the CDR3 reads TGTGCCAGCAGTTTACGACCCAGGGCCGAGGGCGCTGAAGCTTTCTTT. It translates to CASSLRPRAEGAEAFF.

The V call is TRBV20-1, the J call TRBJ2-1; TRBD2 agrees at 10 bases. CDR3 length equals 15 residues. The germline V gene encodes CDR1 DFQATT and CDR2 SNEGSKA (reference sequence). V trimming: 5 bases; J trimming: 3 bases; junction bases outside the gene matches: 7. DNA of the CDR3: TGCAGTGCTTCCCCTAGCGGGAGTATCTACAATGAGCAGTTCTTC. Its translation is CSASPSGSIYNEQFF.

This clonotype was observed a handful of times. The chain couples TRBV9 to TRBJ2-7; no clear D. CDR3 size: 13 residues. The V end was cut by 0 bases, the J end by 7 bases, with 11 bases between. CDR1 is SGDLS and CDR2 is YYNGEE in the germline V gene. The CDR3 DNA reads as TGTGCCAGCAGCGTAGTCAGCCATTCTGAGCAGTACTTC. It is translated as CASSVVSHSEQYF.

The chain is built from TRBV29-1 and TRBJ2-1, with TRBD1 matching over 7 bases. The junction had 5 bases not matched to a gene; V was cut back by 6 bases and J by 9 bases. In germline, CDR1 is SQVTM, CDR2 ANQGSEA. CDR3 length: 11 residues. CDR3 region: CSVGDSLEQFF. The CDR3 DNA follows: TGCAGCGTGGGGGACAGCCTTGAGCAGTTCTTC.

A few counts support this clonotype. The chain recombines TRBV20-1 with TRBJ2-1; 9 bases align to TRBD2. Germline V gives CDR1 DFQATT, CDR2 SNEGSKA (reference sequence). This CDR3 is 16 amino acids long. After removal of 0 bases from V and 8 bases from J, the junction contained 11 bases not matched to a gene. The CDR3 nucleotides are TGCAGTGCTAGAGATCTTGGGAGCGGGAGGTTAGATGAGCAGTTCTTC. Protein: CSARDLGSGRLDEQFF.

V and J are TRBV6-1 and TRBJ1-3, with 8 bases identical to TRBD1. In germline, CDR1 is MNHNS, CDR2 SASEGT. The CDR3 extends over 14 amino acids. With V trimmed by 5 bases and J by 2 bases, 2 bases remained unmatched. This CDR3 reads CASSRDRTGNTIYF. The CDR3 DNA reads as TGTGCCAGCAGTCGGGACAGGACTGGAAACACCATATATTTT.

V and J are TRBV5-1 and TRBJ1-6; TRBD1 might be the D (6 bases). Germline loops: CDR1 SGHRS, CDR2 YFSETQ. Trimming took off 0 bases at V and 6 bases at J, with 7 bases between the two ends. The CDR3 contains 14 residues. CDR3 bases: TGCGCCAGCAGCTTGGGACAGGCTAATTCACCCCTCCACTTT. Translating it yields CASSLGQANSPLHF.

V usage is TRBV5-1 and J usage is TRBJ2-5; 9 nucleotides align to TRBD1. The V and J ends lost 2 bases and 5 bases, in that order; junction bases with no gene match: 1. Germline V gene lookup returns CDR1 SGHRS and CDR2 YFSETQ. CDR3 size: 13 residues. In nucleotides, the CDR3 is TGCGCCAGCAGCTTCGGGACAGGGGAGACCCAGTACTTC. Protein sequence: CASSFGTGETQYF.